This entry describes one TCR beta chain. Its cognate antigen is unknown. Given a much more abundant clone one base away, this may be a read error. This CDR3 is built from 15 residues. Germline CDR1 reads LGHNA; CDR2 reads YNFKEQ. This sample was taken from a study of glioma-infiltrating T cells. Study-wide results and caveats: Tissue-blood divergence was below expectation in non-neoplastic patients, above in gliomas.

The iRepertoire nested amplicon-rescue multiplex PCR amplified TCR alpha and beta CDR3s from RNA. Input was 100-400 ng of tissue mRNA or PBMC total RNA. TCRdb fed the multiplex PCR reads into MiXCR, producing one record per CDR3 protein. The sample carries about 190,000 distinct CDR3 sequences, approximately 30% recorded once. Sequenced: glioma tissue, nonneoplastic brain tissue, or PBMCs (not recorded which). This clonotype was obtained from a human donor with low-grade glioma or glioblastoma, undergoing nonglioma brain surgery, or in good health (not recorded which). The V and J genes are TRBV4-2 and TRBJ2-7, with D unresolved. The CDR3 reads CANSQVQVSSYEQYF. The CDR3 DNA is TGTGCCAACAGCCAGGTTCAGGTGAGCTCCTACGAGCAGTACTTC.